These T cell receptor beta chains were read from a single sample in a study of response to subunit inactivated influenza vaccine. Using its own MiXCR run on the RT-PCR reads, TCRdb lists one record per CDR3 protein. The repertoire has approximately 570,000 distinct CDR3 sequences, around 8% of them found once; the top ten carry over 10%. The sample consisted of PBMCs from blood, taken less than 30 months after vaccination. These receptors all stem from a man between 50 and 69 years old who received an inactivated influenza vaccine. Each CDR3 is given with its conserved first and last residue. A D gene is named only where the DNA matches it firmly. The size field is filled for only some rows; it gives once, few, many or a size class.

cdr3_length d_call clone_size j_call v_call cdr3_nt cdr3_aa
13 . many TRBJ2-1 TRBV10-3 TGTGCCATCGGGGAGGTAACATACAATGAGCAGTTCTTC CAIGEVTYNEQFF
13 TRBD1 . TRBJ2-4 TRBV6-2/TRBV6-3 TGTGCCATACGACAGGGGGCCAAAAACATTCAGTACTTC CAIRQGAKNIQYF
15 . . TRBJ2-3 TRBV25-1 TGTGCCACCAAGGCCGGCACAGGGCTAACAGATACGCAGTATTTT CATKAGTGLTDTQYF
15 . . TRBJ1-1 TRBV21-1 TGTGCCAGCAGCAAACGGCCAGAAATGAACACTGAAGCTTTCTTT CASSKRPEMNTEAFF
15 . . TRBJ2-2 TRBV12-3/TRBV12-4 TGTGCCAGCTCCTCAAGTGTGGTAGCCCGGGGGGAGCTGTTTTTT CASSSSVVARGELFF
13 . many TRBJ2-7 TRBV5-5 TGTGCCAGCAGCTTGACACTCTCCTACGAGCAGTACTTC CASSLTLSYEQYF
16 . many TRBJ2-7 TRBV25-1 TGTGCCAGCAGTGTAGCCAGTGCGAATAGGGCCTACGAGCAGTACTTC CASSVASANRAYEQYF
17 . . TRBJ1-5 TRBV7-9 TGTGCCAGCAGCTTAGATGGGTCCCCAGCGAGGAATCAGCCCCAGCATTTT CASSLDGSPARNQPQHF
15 TRBD1 . TRBJ2-6 TRBV5-1 TGCGCCAGCAGCCTCTATACCGGGACAGGGGCCATCCTGACTTTC CASSLYTGTGAILTF
13 . many TRBJ2-1 TRBV7-8 TGTGCCAGCAGCGCCGAACCCTACAATGAGCAGTTCTTC CASSAEPYNEQFF
16 TRBD2 many TRBJ2-1 TRBV5-6 TGTGCCAGCAGCGCTCCGGGACTAGCGGGTACCAATGAGCAGTTCTTC CASSAPGLAGTNEQFF
17 . few TRBJ2-6 TRBV5-1 TGCGCCAGCAGCTTCATGACAGGTACCTCTGGGGCCAACGTCCTGACTTTC CASSFMTGTSGANVLTF
14 . few TRBJ2-3 TRBV5-1 TGCGCCAGCAGCACTTCTAGTAGCACAGATACGCAGTATTTT CASSTSSSTDTQYF